This passage covers 21 T cell receptor beta chains from one sample sequenced in a study of OX40 agonist ivuxolimab in advanced cancers. Measured with immunoSEQ multiplex PCR; TCRdb has only the in-frame clones, and not every one. This sample has 30,000 to 40,000 clones, with about 82% found just once. The source was CD4+ or CD8+ T cells sorted from blood, collected in a trial of the OX40 agonist ivuxolimab. The source of these receptors is an adult with an advanced solid tumor such as melanoma, head and neck, liver or kidney cancer.

This clone has only a few counts. The chain recombines TRBV4-1 with TRBJ1-5, with a possible D match to TRBD1 (5 bases). CDR3 size: 13 residues. Per the germline V gene, CDR1 is MGHRA and CDR2 is YSYEKL. Trimming left V 4 bases short and J 1 base short, with 5 bases between. As DNA, the CDR3 is TGCGCCAGCAGCCGGGGCAGCAATCAGCCCCAGCATTTT. As protein: CASSRGSNQPQHF.

The CDR3 loop reads CASGAGTSGGSSYNEQFF. The CDR3 DNA is TGCGCCAGCGGGGCCGGGACTAGCGGGGGTAGTTCCTACAATGAGCAGTTCTTC. The chain has TRBV5-1 and TRBJ2-1; 14 nucleotides line up with TRBD2. This CDR3 spans 18 amino acids. The germline gives CDR1 SGHRS, CDR2 YFSETQ. V lost 7 bases to trimming and J lost 1 base; unmatched junction nucleotides: 10.

The V call is TRBV9, the J call TRBJ2-3; 7 bases are shared with TRBD2. This CDR3 contains 13 residues. CDR1 is SGDLS and CDR2 is YYNGEE in the germline V gene. V lost 0 bases to trimming and J lost 6 bases; unmatched junction nucleotides: 1. In nucleotides, the CDR3 is TGTGCCAGCAGCGTAGGGGGAGGGGATACGCAGTATTTT. This translates into CASSVGGGDTQYF. Complete variable domain (other parts from reference TRBV9 and TRBJ2-3): DSGVTQTPKHLITATGQRVTLRCSPRSGDLSVYWYQQSLDQGLQFLIQYYNGEERAKGNILERFSAQQFPDLHSELNLSSLELGDSALYFCASSVGGGDTQYFGPGTRLTVL.

The rearrangement uses TRBV18 and TRBJ2-5; the match to TRBD2 covers 7 bases. Germline assignment: CDR1 KGHSH and CDR2 LQKENI. The CDR3 extends over 14 amino acids. Germline trimming cut 6 bases from V and 3 bases from J; bases unmatched to any gene: 7. The CDR3 is CASSPGTKEETQYF. CDR3 coding DNA: TGTGCCAGCTCCCCCGGGACTAAGGAAGAGACCCAGTACTTC.

V usage is TRBV30 and J usage is TRBJ2-3; TRBD2 agrees at 9 bases. Per the germline V gene, CDR1 is GTSNPN and CDR2 is SVGIG (reference sequence). The V and J ends lost 2 bases and 1 base, in that order; junction bases with no gene match: 1. The CDR3 is made up of 14 amino acids. The CDR3 sequence is CAWSIAGGTDTQYF. DNA of the CDR3: TGTGCCTGGAGTATAGCGGGAGGCACAGATACGCAGTATTTT. The complete variable domain, with remaining parts taken from reference TRBV30 and TRBJ2-3, reads SQTIHQWPATLVQPVGSPLSLECTVEGTSNPNLYWYRQAAGRGLQLLFYSVGIGQISSEVPQNLSASRPQDRQFILSSKKLLLSDSGFYLCAWSIAGGTDTQYFGPGTRLTVL.

The chain couples TRBV7-6 to TRBJ2-1, with 8 bases matching TRBD2. The J segment lost 8 bases and the V segment lost 5 bases, leaving 8 bases of the junction unmatched. Germline-derived CDR1 and CDR2 are SGHVS and FNYEAQ. This CDR3 is built from 14 residues. In DNA, the CDR3 is TGTGCCAGCAGCCTTGGGACTAGTCTAGATGAGCAGTTCTTC. As protein: CASSLGTSLDEQFF.

The chain recombines TRBV7-3 with TRBJ2-3; D ambiguous. V was trimmed by 1 base and J by 0 bases, leaving 8 bases between them. This CDR3 has 15 amino acids. Per the germline V gene, CDR1 is SGHTA and CDR2 is FQGTGA. Written as DNA, the CDR3 is TGTGCCAGCAGCTTAAACACAGCTAGCACAGATACGCAGTATTTT. The encoded protein is CASSLNTASTDTQYF.

This chain links TRBV7-6 with TRBJ2-2; TRBD2 matches at 9 bases. CDR1 and CDR2 (germline): SGHVS, FNYEAQ. V gave up 4 bases and J gave up 4 bases; unmatched junction bases: 7. The CDR3 runs 16 residues. The CDR3 is CASSSATSGFTGELFF. The DNA of the CDR3 is TGTGCCAGCAGCTCTGCGACTAGCGGATTCACCGGGGAGCTGTTTTTT.

The rearrangement uses TRBV7-6 and TRBJ2-2; 8 bases agree with TRBD2. Germline CDR1 SGHVS, CDR2 FNYEAQ. Germline trimming cut 5 bases from V and 5 bases from J; bases unmatched to any gene: 4. CDR3 size: 14 residues. The CDR3 sequence is CASSRGGRTGELFF. In DNA form, the CDR3 reads TGTGCCAGCAGCCGGGGGGGCAGAACCGGGGAGCTGTTTTTT.

The gene calls are TRBV12-5 and TRBJ2-5; D uncertain. V gave up 0 bases and J gave up 3 bases, with 20 bases separating them. This CDR3 spans 18 amino acids. Germline V CDR1 and CDR2: LGHNT, FRNRAP. The CDR3 is CASGLVEFPEGREETQYF. The CDR3 bases are TGTGCTAGTGGTTTGGTTGAGTTCCCCGAAGGCCGGGAAGAGACCCAGTACTTC.

The V and J genes are TRBV15 and TRBJ1-2, with D tentatively TRBD1 (6 bases). V lost 5 bases and J lost 1, with 14 bases in between. Germline loops: CDR1 LNHNV, CDR2 YYDKDF (reference sequence). The CDR3 length is 15 residues. The CDR3 nucleotides are TGTGCCACCAGCCCCATAAGGGGGGATAACTATGGCTACACCTTC. This codes for CATSPIRGDNYGYTF. The variable domain in full, completed from reference TRBV15 and TRBJ1-2, reads DAMVIQNPRYQVTQFGKPVTLSCSQTLNHNVMYWYQQKSSQAPKLLFHYYDKDFNNEADTPDNFQSRRPNTSFCFLDIRSPGLGDTAMYLCATSPIRGDNYGYTFGSGTRLTVV.

V gene TRBV9 combines with J gene TRBJ1-2; TRBD1 might be the D (6 bases). CDR3 length: 17 amino acids. The V end was cut by 2 bases, the J end by 3 bases, with 20 bases between. CDR1 and CDR2 from the germline V gene are SGDLS and YYNGEE. CDR3 DNA: TGTGCCAGCAGCGTGCGAAGTGGGTACAGGGAGGACTATGGCTACACCTTC. It translates to CASSVRSGYREDYGYTF.

In this sample, this clone turned up a few times. The rearrangement links TRBV19 to TRBJ2-2; D possibly corresponds to TRBD2 (5 bases). Germline V CDR1 and CDR2: LNHDA, SQIVND (reference sequence). The CDR3 has 14 residues. V shed 3 bases and J shed 5 bases, with 10 bases lying between them. CDR3 sequence: CASSMSSKTGELFF. Here the CDR3 DNA reads TGTGCCAGTAGTATGTCTAGCAAAACCGGGGAGCTGTTTTTT.

The chain uses TRBV5-6 and TRBJ2-5; D may match TRBD1 or TRBD2 (5 bases each). The V gene's germline CDR1 is SGHDT and CDR2 YYEEEE. CDR3 size: 15 residues. Between the trimmed V and J ends, which lost 4 bases and 0 bases, there was a span of 13 bases. CDR3 coding DNA: TGTGCCAGCAGCCCCGAGGGCAGGGACCAAGAGACCCAGTACTTC. This sequence encodes CASSPEGRDQETQYF.

J is TRBJ1-2 and V is TRBV30; 12 nucleotides align to TRBD1. Trimming removed 2 bases from V and 4 bases from J; junction bases left unmatched: 11. CDR1 is GTSNPN and CDR2 is SVGIG in the germline V gene (reference sequence). The CDR3 has 17 amino acids. CDR3 sequence reads: CAWSPPGQGANFYGYTF. The CDR3 region has the DNA TGTGCCTGGAGTCCACCGGGACAGGGGGCGAACTTCTATGGCTACACCTTC. The variable domain in full, completed from reference TRBV30 and TRBJ1-2, reads SQTIHQWPATLVQPVGSPLSLECTVEGTSNPNLYWYRQAAGRGLQLLFYSVGIGQISSEVPQNLSASRPQDRQFILSSKKLLLSDSGFYLCAWSPPGQGANFYGYTFGSGTRLTVV.

On this clone: A far larger clone is only one base removed, so a read error is likely. The rearrangement uses TRBV19 and TRBJ2-7; D unresolved. Trimming removed 2 bases from V and 7 bases from J, with 9 bases in between. CDR1 LNHDA and CDR2 SQIVND come from the germline V gene (reference sequence). This CDR3 is built from 12 residues. CDR3 residues: CASSIFANEQYF. Here the CDR3 DNA reads TGTGCCAGTAGTATATTTGCGAATGAGCAGTACTTC.

The CDR3, as DNA: TGTGCCAGCAGTGAGCGGCTAGCGGGAGGCGATGAGCAGTTCTTC. Translation gives CASSERLAGGDEQFF. The chain links TRBV2 to TRBJ2-1; 11 bases agree with TRBD2. The germline gives CDR1 SNHLY, CDR2 FYNNEI. V was pared by 3 bases and J by 8 bases, with 6 bases of the junction left unmatched. The CDR3 sequence is 15 residues long.

The chain carries TRBV6-1 and TRBJ1-1; no firm D call. CDR1 and CDR2 (germline): MNHNS, SASEGT. The germline V and J ends were trimmed by 2 bases and 4 bases, with 11 bases remaining between them. The CDR3 length is 14 residues. CDR3 DNA sequence: TGTGCCAGCAGTGAATCCGGGAGCGGCACTGAAGCTTTCTTT. Its protein is CASSESGSGTEAFF.

This clone counts as medium-sized. This chain links TRBV19 with TRBJ2-1; 8 positions match TRBD2. The CDR3 is made up of 17 amino acids. Trimming at V came to 3 bases and at J to 0 bases, leaving 7 bases not matched to a gene. Germline CDR1 and CDR2: LNHDA and SQIVND (reference sequence). The CDR3 DNA is TGTGCCAGTAGTATCACAGCGGGAGATGCCTCCTACAATGAGCAGTTCTTC. Its translation is CASSITAGDASYNEQFF.

The rearrangement joins TRBV14 to TRBJ2-7; D remains unclear. Germline V CDR1 and CDR2: SGHDN, FVKESK. Trimming took off 0 bases at V and 0 bases at J, with 6 bases between the two ends. The CDR3 sequence is 14 residues long. The CDR3 region is CASSQDPSSYEQYF. As DNA, the CDR3 is TGTGCCAGCAGCCAAGATCCCTCCTCCTACGAGCAGTACTTC.

CDR3 residues: CASQGPGSFSYEQYF. In nucleotides, the CDR3 is TGTGCCAGTCAGGGACCAGGTTCCTTCTCCTACGAGCAGTACTTC. The chain combines TRBV7-9 with TRBJ2-7; D possibly matches TRBD1 or TRBD2 (5 bases each). The CDR3 consists of 15 residues. Germline assignment: CDR1 SEHNR and CDR2 FQNEAQ (reference sequence). The V end lost 9 bases, the J end lost 0 bases, and 18 bases lay between the germline ends.